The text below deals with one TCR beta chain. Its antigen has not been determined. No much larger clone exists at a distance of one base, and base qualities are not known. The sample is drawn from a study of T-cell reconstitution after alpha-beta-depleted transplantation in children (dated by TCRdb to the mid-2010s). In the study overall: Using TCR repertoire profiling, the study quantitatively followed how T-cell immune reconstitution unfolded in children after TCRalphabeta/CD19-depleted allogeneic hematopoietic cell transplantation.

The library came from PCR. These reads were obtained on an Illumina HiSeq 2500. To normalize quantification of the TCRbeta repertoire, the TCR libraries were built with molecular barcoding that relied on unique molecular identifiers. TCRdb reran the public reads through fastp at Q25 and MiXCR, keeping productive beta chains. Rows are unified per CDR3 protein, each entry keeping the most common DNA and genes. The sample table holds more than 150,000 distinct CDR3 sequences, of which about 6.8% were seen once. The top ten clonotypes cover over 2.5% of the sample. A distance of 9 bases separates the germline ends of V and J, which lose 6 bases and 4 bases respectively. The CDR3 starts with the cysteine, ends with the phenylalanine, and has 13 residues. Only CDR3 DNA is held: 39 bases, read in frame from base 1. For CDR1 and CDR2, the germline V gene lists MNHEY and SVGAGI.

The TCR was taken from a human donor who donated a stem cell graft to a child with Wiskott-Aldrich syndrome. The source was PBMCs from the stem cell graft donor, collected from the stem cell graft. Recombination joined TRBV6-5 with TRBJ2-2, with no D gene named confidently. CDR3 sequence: CASRAWSTGELFF. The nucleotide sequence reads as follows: TGTGCCAGCAGGGCATGGAGCACCGGGGAGCTGTTTTTT.